A selection of T cell receptor beta chains follows, all from one sample in a study of OX40 agonist ivuxolimab in advanced cancers. Sequencing used immunoSEQ multiplex PCR; TCRdb keeps in-frame clones, though not all of them. The top ten clones hold around 0.16% of a sample with under 100,000 clones, roughly 89% of them seen once. Source: CD4+ or CD8+ T cells sorted from blood, taken in a trial of the OX40 agonist ivuxolimab. These receptors all stem from an adult with an advanced solid tumor such as melanoma, head and neck, liver or kidney cancer. Each CDR3 is given with its conserved first and last residue. Fields, in order: J gene, clone size, D gene, V gene, CDR3 DNA, CDR3 protein. D genes are given only for firm matches. Clone size is not always given. Where it is, it says once, few, many or a class for expanded clones.

TRBJ2-3,NA,TRBD2,TRBV18,TGTGCCAGCTCCCTGAGCGGGGCTGGAGATACGCAGTATTTT,CASSLSGAGDTQYF
TRBJ2-7,NA,NA,TRBV6-1,TGTGCCAGCAGTGAAGCGGGACCGCCAGGCTTC,CASSEAGPPGF
TRBJ2-7,NA,NA,TRBV6-1,TGTGCCAGCAGCTTCTACGAGCAGTACTTC,CASSFYEQYF
TRBJ2-2,NA,NA,TRBV7-6,TGTGCCAGCAGCCAGACATACACCGGGGAGCTGTTTTTT,CASSQTYTGELFF
TRBJ2-7,NA,TRBD2,TRBV19,TGTGCCAGTAGTACGGCGGCTAGCGGATACGAGCAGTACTTC,CASSTAASGYEQYF
TRBJ1-1,NA,TRBD1,TRBV2,TGTGCCAGCAGCCAAACCCAATCTAGGACAGGCATGAACACTGAAGCTTTCTTT,CASSQTQSRTGMNTEAFF
TRBJ1-1,NA,TRBD1,TRBV7-9,TGTGCCAGCAGCCACGACAGGGCATACACTGAAGCTTTCTTT,CASSHDRAYTEAFF
TRBJ2-2,NA,NA,TRBV5-1,TGCGCCAGCAGCTTGACGGGACAGAACACCGGGGAGCTGTTTTTT,CASSLTGQNTGELFF
TRBJ1-3,NA,NA,TRBV9,TGTGCCAGCAGCGCCGGAACCATCGACAGCCTCGGAAACACCATATATTTT,CASSAGTIDSLGNTIYF
TRBJ2-2,NA,TRBD1,TRBV7-3,TGTGCCAGCAGCCTACAGGGGGGTGCGAACACCGGGGAGCTGTTTTTT,CASSLQGGANTGELFF
TRBJ2-7,NA,NA,TRBV5-1,TGCGCCAGCAGCACAGAGGGGTATGGCGACGAGCAGTACTTC,CASSTEGYGDEQYF
TRBJ2-6,NA,NA,TRBV21-1,TGTGCCAGCAGCCCATGGGACAGGAGCTCTGGGGCCAACGTCCTGACTTTC,CASSPWDRSSGANVLTF
TRBJ2-3,NA,TRBD2,TRBV5-1,TGCGCCAGCAGCTTTCTAGCGGGAGGGCCTTCGGATACGCAGTATTTT,CASSFLAGGPSDTQYF
TRBJ2-1,NA,TRBD1,TRBV6-1,TGTGCCAGTATACAGGGGCTGACTTCCTACAATGAGCAGTTCTTC,CASIQGLTSYNEQFF
TRBJ1-1,NA,NA,TRBV15,TGTGCCACCAGCAGGGTCTATCAGAACACTGAAGCTTTCTTT,CATSRVYQNTEAFF
TRBJ1-6,NA,NA,TRBV7-9,TGTGCCAGCAGCCAGGAGCCCCTCCACTTT,CASSQEPLHF
TRBJ2-7,NA,TRBD1,TRBV2,TGTGCCAGCAGCAGACAGGGGACCTCCTACTACGAGCAGTACTTC,CASSRQGTSYYEQYF
TRBJ2-7,NA,NA,TRBV20-1,TGCAGTGCTATCCTGATCTACGAGCAGTACTTC,CSAILIYEQYF
TRBJ2-6,once,NA,TRBV6-1,TGTGCCAGCAGTGAGTGGGCCTCTGGGGCCAACGTCCTGACTTTC,CASSEWASGANVLTF
TRBJ2-1,NA,TRBD2,TRBV7-2,TGTGCCAGCAGCTTAGGCGGGGGGAGGCAGCAGTTCTTC,CASSLGGGRQQFF
TRBJ1-4,NA,NA,TRBV18,TGTGCCAGCTCACCGGAGGGACGGCTGACTAATGAAAAACTGTTTTTT,CASSPEGRLTNEKLFF
TRBJ2-2,NA,NA,TRBV6-5,TGTGCCAGCAGTTACATGGGAACCGGGGAGCTGTTTTTT,CASSYMGTGELFF
TRBJ1-5,NA,NA,TRBV19,TGTGCCAGCCGACGGGCAGGGGAAGGTCAGCCCCAGCATTTT,CASRRAGEGQPQHF
TRBJ1-6,NA,NA,TRBV19,TGTGCCAGTAGGCAGGGGCTGGGGTCACCCCTCCACTTT,CASRQGLGSPLHF
TRBJ2-2,NA,NA,TRBV5-1,TGCGCCAGCAGCCCGTCCGGGACAAGTCTCACCGGGGAGCTGTTTTTT,CASSPSGTSLTGELFF
TRBJ1-2,NA,TRBD1,TRBV4-2,TGTGCCAGCAGCCAGGAAGGGGGCGCGAACTATGGCTACACCTTC,CASSQEGGANYGYTF
TRBJ2-7,NA,NA,TRBV5-1,TGCGCCAGCAGCTTGGTAACAGGCTCCTACGAGCAGTACTTC,CASSLVTGSYEQYF
TRBJ1-5,NA,TRBD1,TRBV6-1,TGTGCCAGCAGTGAAGCGCTTCCAGGGACAGGAGTAAGATCCCAGCATTTT,CASSEALPGTGVRSQHF
TRBJ1-4,NA,NA,TRBV6-1,TGTGCCAGCAGTGAATACGACTCAAAGGGAAAACTGTTTTTT,CASSEYDSKGKLFF
TRBJ1-2,once,NA,TRBV5-4,TGTGCCAGCAGCTTGGGTAGGACAGTCGGCTATGGCTACACCTTC,CASSLGRTVGYGYTF
TRBJ2-1,NA,TRBD2,TRBV7-3,TGTGCCAGCAGCTTCGGGGTTAGCGGGGCTAATGAGCAGTTCTTC,CASSFGVSGANEQFF
TRBJ2-2,NA,TRBD1,TRBV29-1,TGCAGCGTTGGACAGGGGGGGAACACCGGGGAGCTGTTTTTT,CSVGQGGNTGELFF
TRBJ2-1,NA,NA,TRBV5-6,TGTGCCAGCAGCCACTTCAGGGCCATTTGGCACAATGAGCAGTTCTTC,CASSHFRAIWHNEQFF
TRBJ1-4,NA,NA,TRBV29-1,TGCAGCGTTGGTGGATTCGGTGAAAAACTGTTTTTT,CSVGGFGEKLFF
TRBJ2-7,NA,TRBD2,TRBV9,TGTGCCAGCAGCACCCGACTAGCGGGAGACGAGCAGTACTTC,CASSTRLAGDEQYF
TRBJ2-7,NA,NA,TRBV6-1,TGTGCCAGCAGTGAAGTCAGGGGTGGGAACTACGAGCAGTACTTC,CASSEVRGGNYEQYF
TRBJ1-6,NA,TRBD1,TRBV30,TGTGCCCATAAGGGACAGACTAATTCACCCCTCCACTTT,CAHKGQTNSPLHF
TRBJ1-1,NA,NA,TRBV6-5,TGTGCCAGCAGTTTGTCCTTTAACACTGAAGCTTTCTTT,CASSLSFNTEAFF
TRBJ1-6,once,NA,TRBV15,TGTGCCACCAGCAGAGGCCAGAATTCACCCCTCCACTTT,CATSRGQNSPLHF
TRBJ1-5,NA,NA,TRBV6-6,TGTGCCAGCAGCCCGGTACGAAATCAGCCCCAGCATTTT,CASSPVRNQPQHF
TRBJ2-3,once,NA,TRBV19,TGTGCCAGTAGTATAGATACTCGGTCAGATACGCAGTATTTT,CASSIDTRSDTQYF
TRBJ1-3,NA,NA,TRBV7-2,TGTGCCAGCAAAACAGGGCCCTCTGGAAACACCATATATTTT,CASKTGPSGNTIYF
TRBJ2-2,NA,TRBD1,TRBV6-6,TGTGCCAGCAGTGGAACAGGGGGCGCTTACACCGGGGAGCTGTTTTTT,CASSGTGGAYTGELFF
TRBJ2-6,NA,TRBD2,TRBV14,TGTGCCAGCAGCCCCCCGCGGGGGAGCTCTGGGGCCAACGTCCTGACTTTC,CASSPPRGSSGANVLTF
TRBJ1-6,NA,NA,TRBV2,TGTGCCAGCAGTGAATCGTACAGGTCTTCACCCCTCCACTTT,CASSESYRSSPLHF
TRBJ1-3,NA,NA,TRBV7-2,TGTGCCAGCAGCTTCTCGGGGAACACCATATATTTT,CASSFSGNTIYF
TRBJ1-2,NA,NA,TRBV19,TGTGCCAGTAGTATTGGGGGGGACTATGGCTACACCTTC,CASSIGGDYGYTF
TRBJ1-4,NA,NA,TRBV19,TGTGCCAGTAGTAAGCAATCCGGACTTGCAACTAATGAAAAACTGTTTTTT,CASSKQSGLATNEKLFF
TRBJ2-7,NA,NA,TRBV5-1,TGCGCCAGCAGCTTGGGCGGACGTGGACCGTCCTACGAGCAGTACTTC,CASSLGGRGPSYEQYF
TRBJ2-2,once,NA,TRBV30,TGTGCCTGGAACAATCAGGGGCGCACCGGGGAGCTGTTTTTT,CAWNNQGRTGELFF
TRBJ1-1,NA,TRBD1,TRBV7-9,TGTGCCAGCCAATCTCAAGGACAGGGAGTCGCTGAAGCTTTCTTT,CASQSQGQGVAEAFF
TRBJ1-2,few,NA,TRBV29-1,TGCAGCGTTGCCTGGGACTCAGGCCTCGCCTTC,CSVAWDSGLAF
TRBJ1-6,NA,NA,TRBV5-1,TGCGCCAGCAGCCTACAGGGCGTTAATTCACCCCTCCACTTT,CASSLQGVNSPLHF
TRBJ1-1,NA,NA,TRBV7-9,TGTGCCAGCAGCTTAAAATCGAACACTGAAGCTTTCTTT,CASSLKSNTEAFF
TRBJ1-2,NA,NA,TRBV18,TGTGCCAGCTCACCAATCAGGGGAGACTATGGCTACACCTTC,CASSPIRGDYGYTF
TRBJ2-1,NA,NA,TRBV19,TGTGCCAGTAGTGTATCCGGGGCACTAAGCGCCAATGAGCAGTTCTTC,CASSVSGALSANEQFF
TRBJ2-5,NA,TRBD2,TRBV29-1,TGCAGCGTGACGCTAGCGGCCTACCAAGAGACCCAGTACTTC,CSVTLAAYQETQYF
TRBJ2-2,NA,NA,TRBV5-1,TGCGCCAGCAGCGCTTCGACAGTCACCGGGGAGCTGTTTTTT,CASSASTVTGELFF
TRBJ2-7,NA,NA,TRBV18,TGTGCCAGCTCAGGGGGGTCCATCACCTACGAGCAGTACTTC,CASSGGSITYEQYF
TRBJ1-2,NA,NA,TRBV6-5,TGTGCCAGCAGTTACGCAGGGGCGAACTATGGCTACACCTTC,CASSYAGANYGYTF